The 30 T cell receptor beta chains below all came from one sample that was sequenced in a study of T-cell memory formation after mild COVID-19. TCRdb fed the 5' RACE reads into MiXCR, producing one record per CDR3 protein. The sample has around 5,000 distinct CDR3 sequences, 20% to 25% seen once. The sequenced sample consisted of PBMCs or a T cell subset sorted from them (not recorded which). The receptor set was obtained from an adult who had mild COVID-19 (a few samples of this study predate the infection). Cell type and time point are not known.

This clonotype is labeled as medium-sized. The chain couples TRBV12-3 or TRBV12-4 to TRBJ2-7, with 7 bases matching TRBD1. After removal of 5 bases from V and 2 bases from J, the junction contained 6 bases not matched to a gene. The CDR3 spans 14 residues. CDR3 nucleotide sequence: TGTGCCAGCAGTAGACTAAGGGGGCCCTACGAGCAGTACTTC. Its translation: CASSRLRGPYEQYF.

There are many counts of this clonotype. V and J are TRBV12-3 or TRBV12-4 and TRBJ1-1, with D maybe TRBD1 (6 bases). The CDR3 extends over 13 amino acids. Between the trimmed V and J ends, which lost 7 bases and 0 bases, there was a span of 9 bases. As DNA, the CDR3 is TGTGCCAGCAAGGGACAAATGAACACTGAAGCTTTCTTT. As protein: CASKGQMNTEAFF.

The chain links TRBV6-5 to TRBJ2-1, with D possibly matching TRBD2 (6 bases). The CDR3 covers 14 residues. V was shortened by 2 bases and J by 8 bases, with 13 bases between the two germline ends. In germline, CDR1 is MNHEY, CDR2 SVGAGI. CDR3: CASSYLSWGDEQFF. The CDR3 bases are TGTGCCAGCAGTTACCTAAGTTGGGGGGATGAGCAGTTCTTC.

This clonotype was detected once. The chain joins TRBV3-1 to TRBJ2-5; a weak D match, TRBD1 (6 bases). This CDR3 has 14 amino acids. Germline CDR1 is LGHDT and CDR2 is YNNKEL (reference sequence). Trimming stripped 4 bases from V and 1 base from J, with 10 bases between. In nucleotides, the CDR3 is TGTGCCAGCAGCCGACAGGAGGTCCAAGAGACCCAGTACTTC. Translating gives CASSRQEVQETQYF.

By share, this clonotype ranks as medium-sized (0.01 to 0.1%). The chain has TRBV10-3 and TRBJ2-1, with D perhaps TRBD2 (6 bases). The length of the CDR3 is 14 residues. Germline-derived CDR1 and CDR2 are ENHRY and SYGVKD. V was clipped by 10 bases and J by 1 base, with 14 bases between them. The CDR3 sequence is CANSGGGSYNEQFF. CDR3 DNA sequence: TGTGCCAATAGCGGTGGGGGGTCCTACAATGAGCAGTTCTTC.

The chain is built from TRBV28 and TRBJ2-7, with a possible D match to TRBD2 (7 bases). Germline CDR1 is MDHEN and CDR2 is SYDVKM. The CDR3 runs 14 residues. V lost 7 bases and J lost 4, with 17 bases in between. DNA for the CDR3: TGTGCCAGCACGATGGGAGGGACACCTTACGAGCAGTACGTC. This translates into CASTMGGTPYEQYV.

The chain has TRBV4-2 and TRBJ2-3; the D gene is possibly TRBD2 (5 bases). Trimming took 1 base from V and 2 from J, leaving 31 bases between them. The CDR3 totals 22 residues. Germline assignment: CDR1 LGHNA and CDR2 YNFKEQ. The CDR3 protein is CASSQGTIRLHLTGVHTDTQYF. The CDR3 DNA is TGTGCCAGCAGCCAAGGCACGATACGCCTCCATTTAACCGGGGTTCACACAGATACGCAGTATTTT.

This clonotype is deemed medium-sized. The CDR3 DNA follows: TGTGCCAGCAGTTACAGGGGACAGGGTAACAATGAGCAGTTCTTC. Its protein product is CASSYRGQGNNEQFF. V is TRBV6-6 and J is TRBJ2-1; 9 bases are shared with TRBD1. The CDR3 spans 15 residues. Germline loops: CDR1 MNHNY, CDR2 SVGAGI (reference sequence). With 2 bases clipped from V and 5 bases from J, the junction kept 4 bases outside the gene matches.

By share, this clonotype counts as medium-sized (0.01 to 0.1%). The rearrangement joins TRBV7-6 to TRBJ2-1; 7 nucleotides line up with TRBD1. The CDR3 contains 16 residues. Germline CDR1 SGHVS, CDR2 FNYEAQ. V was clipped by 6 bases and J by 4 bases; unmatched bases: 12. DNA for the CDR3: TGTGCCAGCAGGCAATTTCCGGGACAGATATACAATGAGCAGTTCTTC. As protein: CASRQFPGQIYNEQFF.

This clonotype is medium-sized within its sample. The V gene is TRBV3-1, the J gene TRBJ2-2; 10 bases map to TRBD2. This CDR3 has 14 amino acids. Per germline, CDR1 LGHDT and CDR2 YNNKEL (reference sequence). V lost 6 bases and J lost 4; bases outside the gene matches: 2. The CDR3 region has the DNA TGTGCCAGCAGATCTAGCGGGAGCACCGGGGAGCTGTTTTTT. It encodes CASRSSGSTGELFF.

The rearrangement links TRBV7-2 to TRBJ2-3; no definite D call. Germline CDR1 is SGHTA and CDR2 is FQGNSA. Trimming took 3 bases from V and 0 from J, leaving 10 bases between them. This CDR3 comprises 15 residues. The CDR3 nucleotides read TGTGCCAGCAGCTTCGTAAGCCTAAGCACAGATACGCAGTATTTT. Translating it yields CASSFVSLSTDTQYF.

By sample share, this clonotype is medium-sized (0.01 to 0.1%). The chain is built from TRBV7-2 and TRBJ2-1, with TRBD2 identical over 12 bases. The CDR3 loop spans 16 amino acids. V was clipped by 3 bases and J by 4 bases; unmatched bases: 4. The germline CDR1 and CDR2 sequences are SGHTA and FQGNSA. The CDR3 here is CASSLRLAGAYNEQFF. Written as DNA, the CDR3 is TGTGCCAGCAGCTTGAGACTAGCGGGGGCTTACAATGAGCAGTTCTTC.

By share, this clonotype ranks as medium-sized (0.01 to 0.1%). J is TRBJ2-1 and V is TRBV7-9; 11 nucleotides match TRBD2. The germline gives CDR1 SEHNR, CDR2 FQNEAQ (reference sequence). CDR3 length equals 17 residues. V lost 4 bases, J lost 4 bases, and 9 bases stayed unmatched. In DNA form, the CDR3 reads TGTGCCAGCAGCTCCATCCTCCTAGCGGGGGGTTACAATGAGCAGTTCTTC. Its translation is CASSSILLAGGYNEQFF.

Judged by abundance, this clonotype is medium-sized (0.01 to 0.1%). The V call is TRBV4-1, the J call TRBJ1-1, with 10 bases that match TRBD1. The V and J ends lost 0 bases and 1 base, in that order; junction bases with no gene match: 2. The CDR3 has 16 residues. Germline V gene lookup returns CDR1 MGHRA and CDR2 YSYEKL. As DNA, the CDR3 is TGCGCCAGCAGCCAAGATTGGGACAGGGGGAACACTGAAGCTTTCTTT. Encoded protein: CASSQDWDRGNTEAFF.

The chain has TRBV7-9 and TRBJ2-3, with 7 bases identical to TRBD1. Germline V gene lookup returns CDR1 SEHNR and CDR2 FQNEAQ (reference sequence). V lost 1 base to trimming and J lost 2 bases; unmatched junction nucleotides: 3. CDR3 length equals 15 residues. DNA of the CDR3: TGTGCCAGCAGCTTAGTGGGACAGCCCACAGATACGCAGTATTTT. Residues: CASSLVGQPTDTQYF.

This clonotype was counted at least ten times. The chain is built from TRBV7-9 and TRBJ1-1; unclear D gene. The CDR3 has 14 residues. Germline CDR1 and CDR2: SEHNR and FQNEAQ (reference sequence). V was shortened by 5 bases and J by 0 bases, with 10 bases between the two germline ends. CDR3 residues: CASSPHVMNTEAFF. The CDR3 nucleotides are TGTGCCAGCAGCCCACATGTCATGAACACTGAAGCTTTCTTT. Supplemented by reference TRBV7-9 and TRBJ1-1, the full variable domain reads DTGVSQNPRHKITKRGQNVTFRCDPISEHNRLYWYRQTLGQGPEFLTYFQNEAQLEKSRLLSDRFSAERPKGSFSTLEIQRTEQGDSAMYLCASSPHVMNTEAFFGQGTRLTVV.

Judged by abundance, this clonotype is medium-sized. J is TRBJ2-7 and V is TRBV7-6; 7 positions match TRBD1. Germline lookup yields CDR1 SGHVS and CDR2 FNYEAQ. The V segment lost 2 bases and the J segment 3 bases; nucleotides outside the gene matches: 7. The CDR3 loop spans 15 amino acids. The CDR3 DNA reads TGTGCCAGCAGCTTATTTGCCGGACAGGTCTACGAGCAGTACTTC. Translating gives CASSLFAGQVYEQYF.

This clonotype is medium-sized by share. The V and J genes are TRBV6-5 and TRBJ2-7; tentative D call: TRBD2 (5 bases). V was cut by 5 bases and J by 7 bases, with 15 bases left in between. This CDR3 is 13 amino acids long. Germline CDR1 and CDR2: MNHEY and SVGAGI. DNA for the CDR3: TGTGCCAGCAGTCCAGGCCCGGGATGGGAGCAGTACGTC. Its translation: CASSPGPGWEQYV.

V is TRBV5-6 and J is TRBJ2-7; perhaps TRBD1 as D (6 bases). This CDR3 is 14 amino acids long. CDR1 is SGHDT, CDR2 YYEEEE, per germline. Trimming removed 5 bases from V and 0 bases from J, with 12 bases in between. CDR3 bases: TGTGCCAGCAGGCGACAGGTTAGCTCCTACGAGCAGTACTTC. Translating it yields CASRRQVSSYEQYF.

Relative to its sample, this clonotype is medium-sized. V and J are TRBV9 and TRBJ2-7; D may be TRBD2 (5 bases). Trimming left V 4 bases short and J 1 base short, with 9 bases between. Germline V gene lookup returns CDR1 SGDLS and CDR2 YYNGEE. CDR3 length equals 13 residues. The CDR3 nucleotides are TGTGCCAGCAGCTCAGGACTGTCCTACGAGCAGTACTTC. It is translated as CASSSGLSYEQYF.

This clonotype rates as medium-sized (0.01 to 0.1%). The gene calls are TRBV10-3 and TRBJ2-2; TRBD1 matches at 7 bases. The CDR3 runs 14 residues. Germline V CDR1 and CDR2: ENHRY, SYGVKD. After removal of 10 bases from V and 4 bases from J, the junction contained 9 bases not matched to a gene. The CDR3 DNA follows: TGTGCCACCGGAAGGGACAGCGGCACCGGGGAGCTGTTTTTT. This gives the protein CATGRDSGTGELFF.

By its share, this clonotype is medium-sized (0.01 to 0.1%). The V call is TRBV7-2, the J call TRBJ2-7; 9 bases map to TRBD2. The CDR3 is 17 residues long. With V trimmed by 5 bases and J by 2 bases, 13 bases remained unmatched. CDR1 SGHTA and CDR2 FQGNSA come from the germline V gene. CDR3 nucleotide sequence: TGTGCCAGCAGCCTAAGAGTAGCGGGGGCCCTCCCCTACGAGCAGTACGTC. Translated, it gives CASSLRVAGALPYEQYV.

This clonotype is categorized as medium-sized. CDR3 DNA: TGTGCCAGCTTCAGAGGGGACAGGGGGCTCGGTTTGGGAACAGATACGCAGTATTTT. Translated: CASFRGDRGLGLGTDTQYF. The chain links TRBV7-2 to TRBJ2-3; the match to TRBD1 covers 12 bases. V lost 8 bases, J lost 3 bases, and 18 bases stayed unmatched. Germline CDR1 is SGHTA and CDR2 is FQGNSA. This CDR3 is 19 amino acids long.

By share, this clonotype counts as medium-sized. This rearrangement joins TRBV7-2 to TRBJ2-3, with TRBD2 identical over 10 bases. V lost 6 bases to trimming and J lost 1 base; unmatched junction nucleotides: 13. Germline V gives CDR1 SGHTA, CDR2 FQGNSA. The CDR3 sequence is 18 residues long. CDR3 loop: CASSFSGGPAFGTDTQYF. The CDR3 DNA reads TGTGCCAGCAGTTTTAGCGGGGGGCCCGCCTTCGGCACAGATACGCAGTATTTT.

This clonotype is labeled medium-sized. V usage is TRBV20-1 and J usage is TRBJ1-1, with D hard to call. This CDR3 is 14 amino acids long. The germline gives CDR1 DFQATT, CDR2 SNEGSKA (reference sequence). V was clipped by 0 bases and J by 2 bases, with 10 bases between them. The CDR3 nucleotides are TGCAGTGCTAGAGAGGGCGGTACCAACACTGAAGCTTTCTTT. This encodes CSAREGGTNTEAFF.

This clonotype was detected ten times or more. The V gene is TRBV18, the J gene TRBJ1-5, with D maybe TRBD1 (5 bases). The CDR3 extends over 13 amino acids. Trimming left V 2 bases short and J 5 bases short, with 7 bases between. Per the germline V gene, CDR1 is KGHSH and CDR2 is LQKENI. The CDR3 loop reads CASSPGADQPQHF. The DNA for the CDR3 is TGTGCCAGCTCACCAGGGGCAGATCAGCCCCAGCATTTT.

This clonotype rates as medium-sized. This sequence joins TRBV7-6 and TRBJ1-6, with TRBD1 identical over 8 bases. V trimming: 10 bases; J trimming: 9 bases; junction bases outside the gene matches: 11. This CDR3 contains 14 residues. CDR1 is SGHVS, CDR2 FNYEAQ, per germline. CDR3 coding DNA: TGTGCCACCTTCCCCGGGACAGGCAGTTCACCCCTCCACTTT. Translation: CATFPGTGSSPLHF.

This clonotype is classed as medium-sized. V usage is TRBV7-9 and J usage is TRBJ2-1; D remains ambiguous. V was pared by 7 bases and J by 2 bases, with 15 bases between. The CDR3 runs 15 residues. Per the germline V gene, CDR1 is SEHNR and CDR2 is FQNEAQ (reference sequence). DNA of the CDR3: TGTGCCAGCACCCAGGAGTACAAGCCCTACAATGAGCAGTTCTTC. It specifies CASTQEYKPYNEQFF.

By share, this clonotype counts as medium-sized. The chain couples TRBV19 to TRBJ1-5; D gene uncertain. Trimming removed 4 bases at V and 0 bases at J, with 7 bases between. Germline CDR1 reads LNHDA; CDR2 reads SQIVND (reference sequence). The CDR3 is 14 amino acids. The chain's CDR3 is CASSTRNSNQPQHF. CDR3 DNA: TGTGCCAGTAGTACGCGGAATAGCAATCAGCCCCAGCATTTT.

This clonotype was counted many times. J is TRBJ2-3 and V is TRBV10-1, with D hard to call. The germline gives CDR1 WNHNN, CDR2 SYGVQD (reference sequence). This CDR3 region has 12 residues. Trimming stripped 3 bases from V and 3 bases from J, with 4 bases between. DNA for the CDR3: TGCGCCAGCAGTGAATGGACAGATACGCAGTATTTT. It codes for CASSEWTDTQYF.